This entry lists 3 T cell receptor beta chains sequenced from one sample in a study of T-cell memory formation after mild COVID-19. TCRdb reprocessed the 5' RACE reads with MiXCR, giving one entry per CDR3 protein. The table lists roughly 480,000 distinct CDR3 sequences, approximately 25% of them singletons, with about an eighth in the top ten. The sample was PBMCs or a T cell subset sorted from them (not recorded which). These receptors originate from an adult woman who had mild COVID-19 (a few samples of this study predate the infection). Cell type and time point are not known.

The chain uses TRBV7-3 and TRBJ2-3, with 10 bases fitting TRBD2. The CDR3 totals 19 residues. Germline CDR1 SGHTA, CDR2 FQGTGA. The ends lost 0 bases at V and 0 bases at J; junction bases unmatched: 9. The CDR3 sequence: CASSLTASGGDLSTDTQYF. In nucleotides, the CDR3 is TGTGCCAGCAGCTTAACGGCTAGCGGGGGAGACCTTAGCACAGATACGCAGTATTTT.

The CDR3 region is CASSSSGDRVYGYTF. The CDR3 DNA sequence: TGTGCCAGCAGCTCTAGCGGGGACAGGGTTTATGGCTACACCTTC. The rearrangement uses TRBV7-9 and TRBJ1-2; 9 bases fit TRBD1. The J segment lost 5 bases and the V segment lost 4 bases, leaving 8 bases of the junction unmatched. The CDR3 is 15 amino acids. Germline CDR1 is SEHNR and CDR2 is FQNEAQ (reference sequence).

This chain uses TRBV11-3 with TRBJ2-3; D may correspond to TRBD1 or TRBD2 (6 bases each). Germline CDR1 reads SGHNT; CDR2 reads YENEEA. The CDR3 has 16 amino acids. Trimming cost V 5 bases and J 2 bases, with 17 bases left between them. CDR3 nucleotide sequence: TGTGCCAGCAGCCGGACTACAGGGAAACCCACAGATACGCAGTATTTT. Residues: CASSRTTGKPTDTQYF.